This paragraph covers one T cell receptor (beta chain) sequence. The target of this receptor is not known. Within one base of it there is no much larger clone, and no base qualities were kept. This sample stems from a study of blood T cell repertoires in COVID-19 (dated by TCRdb to the early 2020s). Study-wide context: Collaborator samples came from the United States, Italy and Spain and covered acute and convalescent phases of COVID-19. The prospective study material was composed of cDNA or gDNA derived from T cells, B-cell-depleted T cells, or PBMCs. Subjects who had been exposed to COVID-19, were actively infected with it, or had recovered from it provided the deeply sampled blood TCRbeta repertoires that made up the dataset. A freely available public database, intended as a resource for researchers studying the immune response to SARS-CoV-2, is where the repertoires were released. The samples were drawn from the first 160 participants of the ongoing ImmuneRACE study and from 950 to 1,500 subjects provided by 6 global collaborators. A de-identified subject ID, COVID-19 status, age in years and sex were almost always included in the sample metadata. HLA class I and class II types, where available, came from metadata supplied by the sample provider rather than from assay-based typing. The paper's findings and limits, for the study overall: The quantity of clinical and demographic metadata differed by source and by participant and was supplied without curation.

CDR1 is given as SNHLY and CDR2 as FYNNEI, both from the germline V gene. Taken from cysteine to phenylalanine, the CDR3 has 14 residues. The kept DNA is CDR3 alone, 42 bases in frame from the first base. V is cut by 4 bases and J by 4 bases, and the space between the germline ends is 13 bases. The immunoSEQ Assay, a bias-controlled multiplex PCR, was used to amplify TCRbeta CDR3 regions from genomic DNA. In the source study's methods: Within the assay, amplification of reference gene primers was used to estimate how many nucleated cells each sample contained. To quantify the absolute abundance of each unique TCRbeta CDR3 rearrangement, sequence reads were collapsed and filtered. For each sample, productive Simpson clonality was calculated by taking the square root of Simpson's diversity index across productive rearrangements. As stored in TCRdb, this immuneACCESS dataset retains in-frame rearrangements with V and J assigned. A fraction of the clones does not appear; measured against another copy, unresolved V genes explain less than half of the discrepancy, and the remainder lacks a known reason. V and J calls and clone size are given by that table; D and trimming were obtained from the DNA. The sample contains about 190,000 clones, about 83% of them found a single time. The biggest ten clones account for around 6% of the sample.

Participants in the prospective study were enrolled through a virtual design, were aged roughly 18 to 100 years, and lived in under 25 United States geographic areas. To assign participants to cohorts, the prospective study relied on clinical history that participants themselves reported in a screening survey and a study questionnaire. Mobile phlebotomists in the prospective study collected whole blood, serum and a nasopharyngeal or oropharyngeal swab from every participant. Over an approximately 2-month period, participants in the prospective study had the option of providing additional blood draws and questionnaires. Blood samples from the prospective study were shipped frozen or at room temperature prior to DNA extraction.

This sequence was found in a man aged 35-49 years with acute COVID-19. What was sequenced was PBMCs or T cells enriched from blood (not recorded which). This chain is built from TRBV2 and TRBJ1-2; TRBD1 could be the D gene, as 5 bases match. For the CDR3, the sequence is CASSAEGRFYGYTF. In nucleotides, the sequence is TGTGCCAGCAGTGCGGAGGGACGATTCTATGGCTACACCTTC.